This TCR beta chain derives from a study of T cell changes during pregnancy in multiple sclerosis. Profiling relied on immunoSEQ multiplex PCR, and the TCRdb table lists in-frame clones only, not all of them. The sample records 56,000 or so clones, around 92% being singletons. The CDR3 length is 16 residues. Material: CD4+ T cells from peripheral blood mononuclear cells, obtained in the third trimester of pregnancy. The chain has TRBV1 and TRBJ2-5; TRBD2, as called in the table, went unchecked against the DNA. TRBV1 is recorded as a pseudogene. The clonotype was recovered from a female donor with multiple sclerosis, enrolled in a pregnancy study. The CDR3 DNA reads TGCACCAGCAGCCAGCCAGGACTAGTGGAAGGGGAGACCCAGTACTTC. Amino acid sequence: CTSSQPGLVEGETQYF.